This T cell receptor beta chain was captured by sequencing in a study of beta chain features in type 1 diabetes. Study-wide findings and caveats: No resolution was reached here on whether HLA type influences TCRB rearrangement. Sampled from patients, naive, central memory and Treg TCRB repertoires appeared more similar than those sampled from healthy donors. cDNA-based reads could over-represent cells with high TCR expression.

CD4+ cells of the naive, central memory, regulatory and stem cell-like memory types were sorted via CD45RO/CCR7/CD25/CD127/CD95/CD27. This clone was counted only a few times. Its antigen is as yet unknown. Sequenced material consisted of expressed TCRB transcripts (all of the isolated RNA was reverse transcribed). Profiling relied on immunoSEQ multiplex PCR, and the TCRdb table lists in-frame clones only, not all of them. The table includes about 930,000 clones, about a sixth detected once. Sequenced: naive CD4+ T cells from blood. The sequence was collected from a woman in her late teens or twenties in good health.

The CDR3 here is CASSARLGGRTDTQYF. The CDR3 DNA reads as TGTGCCAGCAGTGCACGATTAGGAGGCCGCACAGATACGCAGTATTTT. The chain couples TRBV28 to TRBJ2-3, with D possibly matching TRBD2 (5 bases). Germline loops: CDR1 MDHEN, CDR2 SYDVKM. The CDR3 is 16 amino acids. The germline V and J ends were trimmed by 5 bases and 1 base, with 16 bases remaining between them.